The TCR beta chain described here comes from a study of blood T cell repertoires in COVID-19. Study details: Italy, Spain and the United States were the sources of the convalescent and acute COVID-19 samples. T cells, B-cell-depleted T cells, or PBMCs supplied cDNA or gDNA.

Authors' data handling: From reference gene primer amplification, estimates of nucleated cell counts were derived. Data came from immunoSEQ multiplex PCR; TCRdb stores just in-frame clones and leaves some out. That table gives V, J and clone size, and the DNA gave D and trimming. The top ten clones hold over 4.5% of a sample with 200,000 to 250,000 clones, around 80% of them seen once. The receptor comes from a human donor in a cohort sampled during active COVID-19. The source material was peripheral blood.

CDR3: CASKAQGDQQPQHF. CDR3 coding DNA: TGTGCCAGTAAGGCCCAGGGGGATCAGCAGCCCCAGCATTTT. The chain couples TRBV19 to TRBJ1-5; 7 nucleotides line up with TRBD1. The CDR3 extends over 14 amino acids. V lost 7 bases to trimming and J lost 7 bases; unmatched junction nucleotides: 10. CDR1 is LNHDA and CDR2 is SQIVND in the germline V gene (reference sequence).